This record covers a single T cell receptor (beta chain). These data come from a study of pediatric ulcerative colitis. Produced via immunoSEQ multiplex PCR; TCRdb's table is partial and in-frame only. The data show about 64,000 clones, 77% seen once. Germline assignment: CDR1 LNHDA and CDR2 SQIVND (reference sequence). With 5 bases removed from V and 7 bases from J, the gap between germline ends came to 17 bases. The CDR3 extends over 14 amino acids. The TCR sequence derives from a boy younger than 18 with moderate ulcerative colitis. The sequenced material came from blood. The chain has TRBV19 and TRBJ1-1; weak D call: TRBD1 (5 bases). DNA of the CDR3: TGTGCCAGTAGTGTCGGGGGGGGAGAAGATGAAGCTTTCTTT. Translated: CASSVGGGEDEAFF.